This T cell receptor (beta chain) was sequenced for a study of OX40 agonist ivuxolimab in advanced cancers. In the study overall: The dose-escalation cohort was roughly 83% male, with a mean age of approximately 62 years, ranging about 20 to 85.

The assay was immunoSEQ multiplex PCR, and TCRdb's table has in-frame clones only and misses some. This table holds 45,000 to 65,000 clones, roughly 80% found once. For this clone: Its antigen is currently unknown.

The ends lost 8 bases at V and 5 bases at J; junction bases unmatched: 7. The germline gives CDR1 MNHEY, CDR2 SMNVEV (reference sequence). The CDR3 spans 14 residues. Regarding the study as a whole: Both blood CD4+ and CD8+ T cells showed clonal growth by week 6 at 0.1 to 3.0 mg/kg.

The TCR comes from an adult with an advanced solid tumor such as melanoma, head and neck, liver or kidney cancer. V gene TRBV27 combines with J gene TRBJ2-5; the match to TRBD2 covers 11 bases. Sequenced here: CD4+ or CD8+ T cells sorted from blood, sampled in a trial of the OX40 agonist ivuxolimab. DNA of the CDR3: TGTGCCAGCCGAAAACTAGCGGGAGATGAGACCCAGTACTTC. This gives the protein CASRKLAGDETQYF.